A selection of T cell receptor beta chains follows, all from one sample in a study of siplizumab effects on memory and regulatory T cells. Using immunoSEQ multiplex PCR, the repertoire was profiled, and TCRdb retains in-frame clones only, with some absent. The profile covers over 65,000 clones, with 95% appearing a single time and approximately 17% taken by the ten largest. The sequenced sample was CD8+ T cells sorted from blood. The receptors were sampled from a human donor in good health. The CDR3 runs from the conserved cysteine through the conserved F or W. Each record gives: V gene, J gene, clone size, D gene, CDR3 protein, CDR3 DNA. The D gene is left open where the match is weak. The size entry is marked missing in some rows and otherwise reads once, few, many or a size class.

TRBV10-2	TRBJ2-5	NA	TRBD2	CASSLGRRGGYETQYF	TGCGCCAGCAGTTTAGGGAGGCGGGGGGGATACGAGACCCAGTACTTC
TRBV11-2	TRBJ2-7	NA	NA	CASSLDPGNYEQYF	TGTGCCAGCAGCTTAGATCCGGGGAACTACGAGCAGTACTTC
TRBV19	TRBJ2-3	once	NA	CASSIGARSATDTQYF	TGTGCCAGTAGTATTGGGGCACGATCGGCCACAGATACGCAGTATTTT
TRBV10-1	TRBJ2-7	once	NA	CASSESRASENEQYF	TGCGCCAGCAGTGAGTCGAGGGCAAGTGAAAACGAGCAGTACTTC
TRBV9	TRBJ2-2	NA	TRBD2	CASSGRLAGANTGELFF	TGTGCCAGCAGCGGACGACTAGCGGGTGCGAACACCGGGGAGCTGTTTTTT
TRBV7-6	TRBJ2-5	NA	NA	CASSQWDQETQYF	TGTGCCAGCAGCCAGTGGGACCAAGAGACCCAGTACTTC
TRBV29-1	TRBJ2-1	NA	NA	CSVKGGLYNEQFF	TGCAGCGTTAAGGGAGGTCTTTACAATGAGCAGTTCTTC
TRBV5-1	TRBJ1-4	NA	NA	CASSLVARIQTNEKLFF	TGCGCCAGCAGCTTGGTCGCGAGAATTCAAACTAATGAAAAACTGTTTTTT
TRBV6-5	TRBJ2-5	NA	NA	CASSELGRGGTQYF	TGTGCCAGCAGTGAACTCGGTAGGGGTGGGACCCAGTACTTC
TRBV5-3	TRBJ1-1	NA	TRBD1	CARSPVEGDRVLREAFF	TGTGCCAGAAGCCCGGTAGAAGGGGACAGGGTTCTTCGTGAAGCTTTCTTT
TRBV20-1	TRBJ1-6	NA	NA	CSAPTSPLHF	TGCAGTGCCCCAACATCACCCCTCCACTTT
TRBV6-4	TRBJ2-2	NA	NA	CASSPGTSGELFF	TGTGCCAGCAGCCCCGGGACATCCGGGGAGCTGTTTTTT
TRBV18	TRBJ2-7	NA	NA	CASSGTSGYEQYF	TGTGCCAGCTCGGGGACGTCGGGCTACGAGCAGTACTTC
TRBV7-6	TRBJ2-1	NA	NA	CASSLGLLASYEQFF	TGTGCCAGCAGCTTAGGGCTACTAGCAAGCTATGAGCAGTTCTTC
TRBV5-6	TRBJ1-1	NA	NA	CASSSWAVNTEAFF	TGTGCCAGCAGCAGTTGGGCGGTGAACACTGAAGCTTTCTTT
TRBV5-8	TRBJ2-7	NA	TRBD1	CASSFAGTDYEQYF	TGTGCCAGCAGCTTTGCCGGGACAGACTACGAGCAGTACTTC
TRBV7-2	TRBJ2-7	NA	TRBD2	CASSLPGLSYEQYF	TGTGCCAGCAGCTTACCGGGACTATCCTACGAGCAGTACTTC
TRBV5-1	TRBJ2-7	once	NA	CASSLAFDRTNYEQYF	TGCGCCAGCAGCTTGGCCTTTGACAGGACAAACTACGAGCAGTACTTC
TRBV4-1	TRBJ2-5	NA	TRBD2	CASSQPSKGVRTSGQETQYF	TGCGCCAGCAGCCAACCTTCTAAAGGGGTGAGGACTAGCGGCCAAGAGACCCAGTACTTC
TRBV7-9	TRBJ2-5	once	TRBD2	CASSYPTSGRYQETQYF	TGTGCCAGCAGCTACCCTACTAGCGGGAGGTACCAAGAGACCCAGTACTTC
TRBV19	TRBJ1-2	NA	TRBD1	CASSRTGSEEIYGYTF	TGTGCCAGTAGTCGGACAGGGTCGGAAGAAATCTATGGCTACACCTTC
TRBV2	TRBJ2-1	NA	TRBD2	CASSERVAGGLNEQFF	TGTGCCAGCAGTGAACGGGTAGCGGGAGGATTGAACGAGCAGTTCTTC
TRBV11-2	TRBJ2-3	NA	TRBD2	CATGLAGGYGDTQYF	TGTGCCACTGGACTAGCGGGAGGGTACGGTGATACGCAGTATTTT
TRBV27	TRBJ2-7	NA	NA	CASSPSEDYEQYF	TGTGCCAGCAGTCCTAGCGAAGACTACGAGCAGTACTTC
TRBV19	TRBJ1-1	NA	NA	CASSTPLGEAFF	TGTGCCAGTAGTACTCCCCTGGGTGAGGCTTTCTTT
TRBV9	TRBJ1-3	NA	NA	CASSSGPGNTIYF	TGTGCCAGCAGCTCCGGGCCTGGAAACACCATATATTTT
TRBV7-9	TRBJ1-1	NA	NA	CASSLGDVGTEAFF	TGTGCCAGCAGCTTAGGGGATGTCGGCACTGAAGCTTTCTTT
TRBV5-1	TRBJ2-2	NA	TRBD2	CASSHPGGAGTGELFF	TGCGCCAGCAGCCATCCGGGAGGGGCAGGGACCGGGGAGCTGTTTTTT
TRBV27	TRBJ2-3	NA	NA	CASTLGRGRADTQYF	TGTGCCAGCACCCTGGGACGGGGAAGGGCAGATACGCAGTATTTT
TRBV7-9	TRBJ2-1	NA	TRBD2	CASAGGPSDEQFF	TGTGCCAGCGCGGGAGGGCCCTCGGATGAGCAGTTCTTC
TRBV19	TRBJ2-1	NA	TRBD2	CASTPGIAGLGEQFF	TGTGCCAGTACCCCGGGGATAGCGGGATTAGGTGAGCAGTTCTTC
TRBV6-6	TRBJ2-2	NA	NA	CASSYGPGELFF	TGTGCCAGCAGTTACGGCCCCGGGGAGCTGTTTTTT
TRBV7-2	TRBJ2-3	NA	NA	CASSPGIRSTDTQYF	TGTGCCAGCAGCCCTGGGATTCGGAGCACAGATACGCAGTATTTT
TRBV19	TRBJ1-1	NA	NA	CASTTLRSESVAFF	TGTGCCAGTACTACCCTGCGCTCCGAATCCGTAGCTTTCTTT
TRBV2	TRBJ1-1	NA	TRBD1	CANSGGNTEAFF	TGTGCCAACTCAGGGGGCAACACTGAAGCTTTCTTT
TRBV10-2	TRBJ1-5	NA	NA	CASQTLGNQPQHF	TGCGCCAGCCAAACTCTCGGGAATCAGCCCCAGCATTTT
TRBV5-1	TRBJ1-2	NA	NA	CASSFKSGQTYYGYTF	TGTGCCAGCAGCTTTAAATCGGGGCAGACTTACTATGGCTACACCTTC
TRBV5-6	TRBJ2-1	NA	TRBD2	CASSFQAGVYNEQFF	TGTGCCAGCAGCTTCCAGGCGGGAGTCTACAATGAGCAGTTCTTC
TRBV19	TRBJ1-2	NA	NA	CASSIRGRGTAYGYTF	TGTGCCAGTAGTATAAGAGGACGTGGGACGGCCTATGGCTACACCTTC
TRBV19	TRBJ2-4	NA	NA	CASGKLGDFSPKNIQYF	TGTGCCAGTGGGAAACTGGGGGACTTCTCGCCCAAAAACATTCAGTACTTC
TRBV29-1	TRBJ2-7	few	TRBD2	CSVVLAETYEQYF	TGCAGCGTTGTCCTAGCGGAGACCTACGAGCAGTACTTC
TRBV7-3	TRBJ1-1	NA	NA	CASSQDGNTEAFF	TGTGCCAGCAGCCAAGACGGGAACACTGAAGCTTTCTTT
TRBV7-2	TRBJ2-7	NA	NA	CASSLDSVSYEQYF	TGTGCCAGCAGCTTAGATAGTGTCTCCTACGAGCAGTACTTC
TRBV7-9	TRBJ1-2	NA	NA	CASSPGNNYGYTF	TGTGCCAGCAGCCCGGGGAATAACTATGGCTACACCTTC
TRBV7-8	TRBJ2-7	NA	NA	CASSFGRTPEQYF	TGTGCCAGCAGCTTCGGACGCACCCCCGAGCAGTACTTC
TRBV7-6	TRBJ2-3	NA	NA	CASSLIMQGRESWADTQYF	TGTGCCAGCAGCCTAATCATGCAGGGGAGAGAATCATGGGCAGATACGCAGTATTTT